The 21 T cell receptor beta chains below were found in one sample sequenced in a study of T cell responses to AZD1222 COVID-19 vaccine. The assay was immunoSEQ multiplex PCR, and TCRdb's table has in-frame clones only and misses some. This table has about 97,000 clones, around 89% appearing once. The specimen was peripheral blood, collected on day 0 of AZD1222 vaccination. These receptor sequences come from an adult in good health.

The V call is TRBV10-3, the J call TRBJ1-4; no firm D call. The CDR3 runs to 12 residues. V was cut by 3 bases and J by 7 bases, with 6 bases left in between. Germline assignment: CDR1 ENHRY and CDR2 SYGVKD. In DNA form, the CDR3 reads TGTGCCATCAGTGACTGGACTGAAAAACTGTTTTTT. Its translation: CAISDWTEKLFF.

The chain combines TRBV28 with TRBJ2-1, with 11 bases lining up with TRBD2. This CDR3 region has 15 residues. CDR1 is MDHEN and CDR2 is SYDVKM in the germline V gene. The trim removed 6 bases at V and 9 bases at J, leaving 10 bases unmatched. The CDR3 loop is CASRTLAGGPREQFF. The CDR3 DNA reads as TGTGCCAGCAGGACCTTAGCGGGAGGGCCACGTGAGCAGTTCTTC.

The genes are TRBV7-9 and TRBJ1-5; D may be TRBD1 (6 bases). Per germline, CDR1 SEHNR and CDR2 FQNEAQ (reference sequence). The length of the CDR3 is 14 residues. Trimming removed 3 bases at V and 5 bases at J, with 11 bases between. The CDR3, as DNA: TGTGCCAGCAGCTTGGGGGACACCTATCAGCCCCAGCATTTT. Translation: CASSLGDTYQPQHF.

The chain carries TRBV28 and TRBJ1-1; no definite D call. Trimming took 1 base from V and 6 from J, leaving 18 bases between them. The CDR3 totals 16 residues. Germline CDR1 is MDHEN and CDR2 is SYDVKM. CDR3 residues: CASSLYPVGRGPEAFF. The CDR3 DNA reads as TGTGCCAGCAGTTTATACCCTGTTGGCAGAGGGCCTGAAGCTTTCTTT.

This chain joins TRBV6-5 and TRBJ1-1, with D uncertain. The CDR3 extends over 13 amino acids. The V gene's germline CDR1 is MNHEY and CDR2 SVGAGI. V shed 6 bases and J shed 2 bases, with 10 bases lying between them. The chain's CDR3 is CASRLQINTEAFF. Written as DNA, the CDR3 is TGTGCCAGCAGACTACAAATTAACACTGAAGCTTTCTTT.

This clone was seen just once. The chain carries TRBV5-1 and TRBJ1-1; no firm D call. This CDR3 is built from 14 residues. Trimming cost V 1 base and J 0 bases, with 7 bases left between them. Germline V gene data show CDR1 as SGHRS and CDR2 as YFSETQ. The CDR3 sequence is CASSLRLVNTEAFF. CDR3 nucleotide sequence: TGCGCCAGCAGCTTGAGGCTGGTGAACACTGAAGCTTTCTTT.

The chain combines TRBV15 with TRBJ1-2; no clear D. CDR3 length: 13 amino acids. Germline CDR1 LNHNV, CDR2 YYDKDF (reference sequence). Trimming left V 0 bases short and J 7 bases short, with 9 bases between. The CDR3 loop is CATSRDSLIGYTF. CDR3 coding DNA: TGTGCCACCAGCAGAGACTCCCTCATTGGCTACACCTTC.

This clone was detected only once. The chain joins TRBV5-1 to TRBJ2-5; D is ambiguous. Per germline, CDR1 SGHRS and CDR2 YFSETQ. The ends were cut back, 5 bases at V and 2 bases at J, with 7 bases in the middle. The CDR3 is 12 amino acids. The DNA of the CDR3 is TGCGCCAGCAGAGCTAAACAAGAGACCCAGTACTTC. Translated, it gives CASRAKQETQYF. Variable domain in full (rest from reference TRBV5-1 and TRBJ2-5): KAGVTQTPRYLIKTRGQQVTLSCSPISGHRSVSWYQQTPGQGLQFLFEYFSETQRNKGNFPGRFSGRQFSNSRSEMNVSTLELGDSALYLCASRAKQETQYFGPGTRLLVL.

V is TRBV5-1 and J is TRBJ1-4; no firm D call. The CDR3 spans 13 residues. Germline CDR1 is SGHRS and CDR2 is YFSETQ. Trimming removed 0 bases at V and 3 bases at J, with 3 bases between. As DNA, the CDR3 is TGCGCCAGCAGCTTGGGGCCTAATGAAAAACTGTTTTTT. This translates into CASSLGPNEKLFF.

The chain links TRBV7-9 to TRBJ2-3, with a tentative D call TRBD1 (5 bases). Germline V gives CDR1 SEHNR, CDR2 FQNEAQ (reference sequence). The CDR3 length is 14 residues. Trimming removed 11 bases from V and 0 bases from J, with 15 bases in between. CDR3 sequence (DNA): TGTGCCTACGACGAGGCAGGGAGCACAGATACGCAGTATTTT. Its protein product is CAYDEAGSTDTQYF.

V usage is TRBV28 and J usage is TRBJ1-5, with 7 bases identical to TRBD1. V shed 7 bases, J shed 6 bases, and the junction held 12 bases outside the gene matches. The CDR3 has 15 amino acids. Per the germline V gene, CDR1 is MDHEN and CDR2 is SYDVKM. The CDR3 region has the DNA TGTGCCAGCAACACACGGACAGGTGGCAGTCAGCCCCAGCATTTT. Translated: CASNTRTGGSQPQHF.

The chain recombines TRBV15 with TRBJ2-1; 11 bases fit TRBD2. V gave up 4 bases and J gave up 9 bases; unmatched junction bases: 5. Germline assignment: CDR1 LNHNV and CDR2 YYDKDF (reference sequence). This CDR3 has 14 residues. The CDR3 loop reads CATSTVGLAVEQFF. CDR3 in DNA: TGTGCCACCAGCACCGTGGGACTAGCGGTTGAGCAGTTCTTC.

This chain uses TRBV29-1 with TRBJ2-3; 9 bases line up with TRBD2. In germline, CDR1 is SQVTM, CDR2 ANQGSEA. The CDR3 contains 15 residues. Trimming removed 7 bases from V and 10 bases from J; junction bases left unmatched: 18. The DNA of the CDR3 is TGCAGCGCCGCCGGGACTAGCCCTCCCAGTAGCGCGCAGTATTTT. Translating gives CSAAGTSPPSSAQYF.

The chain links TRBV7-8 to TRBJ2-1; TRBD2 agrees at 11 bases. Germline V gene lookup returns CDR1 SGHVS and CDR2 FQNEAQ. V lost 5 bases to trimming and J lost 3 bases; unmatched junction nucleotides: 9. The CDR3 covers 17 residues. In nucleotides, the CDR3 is TGTGCCAGCAGCCCTACCGGGACTAGCGGAAACTACAATGAGCAGTTCTTC. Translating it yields CASSPTGTSGNYNEQFF.

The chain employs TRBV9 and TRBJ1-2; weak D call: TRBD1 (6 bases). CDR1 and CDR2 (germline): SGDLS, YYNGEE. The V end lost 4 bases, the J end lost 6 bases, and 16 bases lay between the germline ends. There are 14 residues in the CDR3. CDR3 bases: TGTGCCAGCAGCCCCCTGGCGGGGGGCGATGGCTACACCTTC. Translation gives CASSPLAGGDGYTF.

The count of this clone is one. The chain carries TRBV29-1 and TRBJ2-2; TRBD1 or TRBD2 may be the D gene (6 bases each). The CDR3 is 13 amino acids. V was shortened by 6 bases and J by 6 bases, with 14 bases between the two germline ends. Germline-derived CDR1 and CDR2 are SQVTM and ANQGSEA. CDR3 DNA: TGCAGCGTCAGGAGGGGGACCGCCGGGGAGCTGTTTTTT. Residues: CSVRRGTAGELFF.

The CDR3 nucleotides read TGTGCCAGCAGTTTAAGAGGAGGACAGGGGATATCCTACGAGCAGTACTTC. This translates into CASSLRGGQGISYEQYF. The chain combines TRBV28 with TRBJ2-7; the match to TRBD1 covers 9 bases. The CDR3 contains 17 residues. Unmatched junction bases numbered 9, after V lost 2 bases and J lost 1 base. The germline V gene has CDR1 MDHEN and CDR2 SYDVKM.

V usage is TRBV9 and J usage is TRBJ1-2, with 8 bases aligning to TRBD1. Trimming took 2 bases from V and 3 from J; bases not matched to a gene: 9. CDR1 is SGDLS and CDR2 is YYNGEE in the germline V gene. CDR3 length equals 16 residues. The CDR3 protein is CASSVTGGPLDYGYTF. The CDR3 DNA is TGTGCCAGCAGCGTCACAGGGGGGCCCTTAGACTATGGCTACACCTTC. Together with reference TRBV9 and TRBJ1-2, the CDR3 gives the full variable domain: DSGVTQTPKHLITATGQRVTLRCSPRSGDLSVYWYQQSLDQGLQFLIQYYNGEERAKGNILERFSAQQFPDLHSELNLSSLELGDSALYFCASSVTGGPLDYGYTFGSGTRLTVV.

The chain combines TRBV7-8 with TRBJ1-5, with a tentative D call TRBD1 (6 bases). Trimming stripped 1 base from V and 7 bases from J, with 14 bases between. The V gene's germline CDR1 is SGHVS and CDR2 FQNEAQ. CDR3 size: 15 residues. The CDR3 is CASSLEGGRGQPQHF. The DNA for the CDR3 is TGTGCCAGCAGCTTAGAGGGGGGTAGGGGACAGCCCCAGCATTTT.

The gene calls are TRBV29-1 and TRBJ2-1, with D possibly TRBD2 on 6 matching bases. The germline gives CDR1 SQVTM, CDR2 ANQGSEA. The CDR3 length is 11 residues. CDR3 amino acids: CAGRVYNEQFF. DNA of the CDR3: TGCGCGGGAAGAGTCTACAATGAGCAGTTCTTC.

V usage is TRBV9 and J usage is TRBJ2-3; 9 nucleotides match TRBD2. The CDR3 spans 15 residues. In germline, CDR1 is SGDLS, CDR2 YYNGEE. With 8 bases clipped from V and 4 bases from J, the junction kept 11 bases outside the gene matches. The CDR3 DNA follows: TGTGCCAGTCGGCGCTTTAGCGGGGGCGCAGATACGCAGTATTTT. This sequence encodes CASRRFSGGADTQYF.